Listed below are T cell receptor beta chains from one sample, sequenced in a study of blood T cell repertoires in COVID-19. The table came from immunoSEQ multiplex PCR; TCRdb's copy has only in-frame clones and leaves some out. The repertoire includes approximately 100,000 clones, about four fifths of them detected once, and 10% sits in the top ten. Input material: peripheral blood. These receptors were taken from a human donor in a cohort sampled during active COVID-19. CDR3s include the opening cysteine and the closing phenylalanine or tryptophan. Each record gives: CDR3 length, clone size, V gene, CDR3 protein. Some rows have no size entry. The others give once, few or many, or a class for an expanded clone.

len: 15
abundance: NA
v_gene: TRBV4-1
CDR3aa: CASSQEGQIQETQYF

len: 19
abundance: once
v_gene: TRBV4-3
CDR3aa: CASSQDVGGVGSGANVLTF

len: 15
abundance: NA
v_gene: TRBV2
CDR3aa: CASSGDREGNQPQHF

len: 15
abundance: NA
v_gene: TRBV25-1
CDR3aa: CASSNPGVSGNTIYF

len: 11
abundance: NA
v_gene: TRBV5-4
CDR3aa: CASSLDSEAFF

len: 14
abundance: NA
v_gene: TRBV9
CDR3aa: CASSGPWTAYGYTF

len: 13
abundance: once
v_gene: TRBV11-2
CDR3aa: CASSSRGRKGYTF

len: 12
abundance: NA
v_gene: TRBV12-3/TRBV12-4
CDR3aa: CASSFVANEQFF

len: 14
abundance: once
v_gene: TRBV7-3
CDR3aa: CASSPRGDNTEAFF

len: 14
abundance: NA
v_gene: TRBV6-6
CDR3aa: CASSYRARDQPQHF

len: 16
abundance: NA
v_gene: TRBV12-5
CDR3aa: CASGLERPRVRETQYF

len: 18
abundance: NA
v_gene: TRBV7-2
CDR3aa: CASSPGLAGAGASYEQYF

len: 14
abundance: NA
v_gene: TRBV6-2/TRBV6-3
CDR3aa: CASSAGQRNTEAFF

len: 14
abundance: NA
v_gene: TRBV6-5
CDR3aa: CASRLRGKGNTIYF

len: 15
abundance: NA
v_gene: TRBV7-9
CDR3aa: CASSSGTGNGQPQHF

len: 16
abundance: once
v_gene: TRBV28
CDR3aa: CASSSSDRGPPYEQYF

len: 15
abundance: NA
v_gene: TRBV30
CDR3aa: CAWSVWETQGGGYTF

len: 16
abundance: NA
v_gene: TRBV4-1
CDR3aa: CASSSSLFERPREQFF

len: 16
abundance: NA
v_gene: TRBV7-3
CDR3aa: CASSLYWTQNTGELFF

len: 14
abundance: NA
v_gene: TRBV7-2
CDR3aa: CASSPSPGANVLTF

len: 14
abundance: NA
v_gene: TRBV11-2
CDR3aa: CASSLLKRPDTQYF

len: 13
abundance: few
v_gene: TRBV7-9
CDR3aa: CASSLLTAPIYTF

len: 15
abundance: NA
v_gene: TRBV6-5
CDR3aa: CASSYRRTGAYEQYF

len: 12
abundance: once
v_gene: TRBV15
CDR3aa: CATSIQGQTQYF

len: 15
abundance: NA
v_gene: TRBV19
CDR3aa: CASARGGGLAGELFF

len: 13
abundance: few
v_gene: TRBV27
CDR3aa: CASMGRVPNGYTF

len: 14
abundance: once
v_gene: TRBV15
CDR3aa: CATSRDEATYEQYF

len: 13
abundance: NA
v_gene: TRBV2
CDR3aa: CASSEEGAGKLFF

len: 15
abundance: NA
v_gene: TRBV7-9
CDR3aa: CASSTDRGLLYGYTF

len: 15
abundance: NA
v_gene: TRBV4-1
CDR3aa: CASSRMRDSAYEQYF

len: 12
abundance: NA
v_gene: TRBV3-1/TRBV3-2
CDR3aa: CASSQGSAEAFF

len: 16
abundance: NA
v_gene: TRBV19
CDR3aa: CASSNRLAGVRNEQFF

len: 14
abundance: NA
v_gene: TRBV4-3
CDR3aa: CASSSTSGSYEQYF

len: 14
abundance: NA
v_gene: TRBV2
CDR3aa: CASRKRGVTDTQYF

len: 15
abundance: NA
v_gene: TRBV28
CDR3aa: CASSLEGRGSYEQYF

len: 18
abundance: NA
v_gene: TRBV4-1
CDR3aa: CASSQAPMQRQVPGEQYF

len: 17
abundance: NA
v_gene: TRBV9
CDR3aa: CASSPRTGALTQETQYF

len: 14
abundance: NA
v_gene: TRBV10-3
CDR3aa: CATRVGGDNQPQHF

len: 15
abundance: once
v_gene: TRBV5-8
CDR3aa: CASSSSGTGGNTIYF

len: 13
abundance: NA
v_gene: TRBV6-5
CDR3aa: CATTSGGPYEQYF